This is a list of T cell receptor beta chains from one sample in a study of blood T cells in healthy people across ages. TCRdb ran MiXCR on the 5' RACE reads and lists one entry per CDR3 protein. In the table there are roughly 800,000 distinct CDR3 sequences, around half of which are singletons. The sequencing input was blood. These receptors all come from a man at least 80 years old in good health. CDR3s include the opening cysteine and the closing phenylalanine or tryptophan. A D gene is named only where the DNA matches it firmly. Size tells how often a clone was seen (once, few, many) or the class of an expanded clone, and some rows leave it out.

CDR3	DNA	J	size	V	D
CASSQGLPRTGEQFF	TGCGCCAGCAGCCAGGGACTTCCGAGGACGGGTGAGCAGTTCTTC	TRBJ2-1	-	TRBV5-1	-
CASSHGLGGPNEQFF	TGCGCCAGCAGCCACGGACTAGGGGGCCCCAATGAGCAGTTCTTC	TRBJ2-1	-	TRBV5-1	-
CASSLPGQGAEAFF	TGTGCCAGCAGTCTACCGGGACAGGGGGCTGAAGCTTTCTTT	TRBJ1-1	once	TRBV11-1	TRBD1
CASSLTGTGGSGANVLTF	TGTGCCAGCAGTTTAACCGGGACAGGGGGCTCTGGGGCCAACGTCCTGACTTTC	TRBJ2-6	few	TRBV6-5	TRBD1
CASGGGTQYF	TGTGCCAGTGGGGGTGGTACGCAGTATTTT	TRBJ2-3	few	TRBV2	-
CASSGSGDRGYTF	TGTGCCAGCAGTGGATCGGGGGACAGAGGCTACACCTTC	TRBJ1-2	-	TRBV27	TRBD1
CASSVEASGPSMRVFQETQYF	TGTGCCAGCAGCGTAGAGGCTAGCGGGCCTTCGATGAGAGTTTTCCAAGAGACCCAGTACTTC	TRBJ2-5	few	TRBV9	TRBD2
CATSDSWDSSYNEQFF	TGTGCCACCAGTGATTCCTGGGACAGCTCCTACAATGAGCAGTTCTTC	TRBJ2-1	few	TRBV24-1	TRBD1
CASSLGGTSPYEQYF	TGCGCCAGCAGCTTGGGGGGTACCTCACCCTACGAGCAGTACTTC	TRBJ2-7	-	TRBV5-1	-
CSVGYRGLQETQYF	TGCAGCGTGGGGTACAGGGGGTTGCAAGAGACCCAGTACTTC	TRBJ2-5	few	TRBV29-1	TRBD1
CSVEGQGFYEQYF	TGCAGCGTTGAGGGACAGGGATTCTACGAGCAGTACTTC	TRBJ2-7	-	TRBV29-1	TRBD1
CASSLQLAGHEQYF	TGTGCCAGCAGTTTGCAGCTAGCGGGGCACGAGCAGTACTTC	TRBJ2-7	few	TRBV28	TRBD2
CASSPQTSGRVNTGELFF	TGTGCCAGCAGCCCCCAGACTAGCGGGAGAGTTAACACCGGGGAGCTGTTTTTT	TRBJ2-2	-	TRBV7-2	TRBD2
CASRSPDRAGEKLFF	TGTGCCAGCAGATCGCCAGACAGGGCTGGTGAAAAACTGTTTTTT	TRBJ1-4	-	TRBV6-1	TRBD1
CASSSLGQPGETQYF	TGCGCCAGCAGCTCGCTAGGACAGCCCGGAGAGACCCAGTACTTC	TRBJ2-5	-	TRBV5-1	-
CASSEHDRPGYTF	TGCGCCAGCAGTGAACATGACAGGCCTGGCTACACCTTC	TRBJ1-2	-	TRBV10-2	-
CASSQATDRELYNSPLHF	TGTGCCAGCAGCCAGGCTACGGACAGGGAATTGTATAATTCACCCCTCCACTTT	TRBJ1-6	-	TRBV4-2	TRBD1
CASSPDRGKLFF	TGTGCCAGCAGTCCGGACAGGGGAAAACTGTTTTTT	TRBJ1-4	-	TRBV27	TRBD1
CASSSGRLSYEQYF	TGTGCCAGCAGCTCGGGACGGCTCTCCTACGAGCAGTACTTC	TRBJ2-7	-	TRBV7-2	-
CSARDALAGETQYF	TGCAGTGCTAGAGATGCCCTAGCGGGGGAGACCCAGTACTTC	TRBJ2-5	few	TRBV20-1	TRBD2
CSVESATNEKLFF	TGCAGCGTTGAAAGTGCAACTAATGAAAAACTGTTTTTT	TRBJ1-4	many	TRBV29-1	-
CASSPRGDGGRSAVQYF	TGTGCCAGCAGCCCGAGAGGCGACGGGGGGCGAAGTGCGGTGCAGTATTTT	TRBJ2-3	once	TRBV7-2	-
CSAMASQGNEQFF	TGCAGTGCTATGGCTAGCCAGGGCAATGAGCAGTTCTTC	TRBJ2-1	-	TRBV20-1	-
CAIEEGGGKLFF	TGTGCCATTGAAGAGGGCGGTGGAAAACTGTTTTTT	TRBJ1-4	-	TRBV28	-
CASSLGLRGPTEAFF	TGCGCCAGCAGCTTGGGGCTCAGGGGTCCAACTGAAGCTTTCTTT	TRBJ1-1	few	TRBV5-1	-
CASSHGQVGTEAFF	TGTGCCAGCAGCCACGGACAGGTCGGCACTGAAGCTTTCTTT	TRBJ1-1	-	TRBV6-6	TRBD1
CASSDRFIGGETQYF	TGTGCCAGCAGTGATAGGTTTATTGGAGGGGAGACCCAGTACTTC	TRBJ2-5	-	TRBV25-1	-
CSASGGSYTRQYF	TGCAGTGCTAGCGGGGGGTCCTATACGAGGCAGTACTTC	TRBJ2-7	few	TRBV20-1	TRBD2
CASSRGLAGVFNEQYF	TGTGCCAGCAGCCGCGGGCTAGCGGGAGTGTTCAACGAGCAGTACTTC	TRBJ2-7	few	TRBV12-3/TRBV12-4	TRBD2